This TCR beta chain originates from a study of CD8+ T cells in alopecia areata. The CDR3 consists of 14 residues. Germline lookup yields CDR1 MNHNY and CDR2 SVGAGI (reference sequence). RNA was isolated and reverse transcribed to cDNA, the sequencing template. Some clones are missing from TCRdb's copy, which holds only in-frame ones; the method was immunoSEQ multiplex PCR. The repertoire holds about 37,000 clones, with less than 55% as singletons. CD25+CD127- cells were obtained by sorting CD4+ cells, for roughly 5 patients. In its sample, this clone was seen a few times. Sequenced: CD4+ Tregs sorted from blood. The TCR sequence derives from a human donor with alopecia areata. The chain joins TRBV6-6 to TRBJ2-5, with 7 bases that match TRBD1. The tail of the sequence fits TRBJ2-7 better, so the J call may be wrong. Written as DNA, the CDR3 is TGTGCCAGCAGTAAAACAGGGGCTCAATACGAGCAGTACTTC. Translation: CASSKTGAQYEQYF.